The next 14 T cell receptor beta chains were all read from a single sample in a study of CD8 T cells in ankylosing spondylitis. Findings of the study overall: Blood from ankylosing spondylitis patients appeared to carry a characteristic eight-variant TCR beta motif.

A single record per CDR3 protein comes from TCRdb applying MiXCR to the 5' RACE reads. The sample records some 200,000 distinct CDR3 sequences, about 7% being singletons. The antigens of these receptors remain unknown. The sample consisted of blood, either unsorted or a sorted T cell fraction (not recorded which). These receptors were taken from a male donor with ankylosing spondylitis.

This clonotype showed up just a few times. This chain connects TRBV5-5 to TRBJ1-5, with D uncertain. Trimming shortened V by 4 bases and J by 4 bases, and 9 bases separated the two germline ends. Germline-derived CDR1 and CDR2 are SGHKS and YYEKEE (reference sequence). The CDR3 has 13 amino acids. The DNA of the CDR3 is TGTGCCAGCAGCCGCCTTCTTAATCAGCCCCAGCATTTT. Its translation is CASSRLLNQPQHF.

This clonotype was counted ten times or more. V and J are TRBV6-2 or TRBV6-3 and TRBJ2-7; possibly TRBD1 for D (6 bases). V shed 0 bases and J shed 2 bases, with 11 bases lying between them. Germline V gives CDR1 MNHEY, CDR2 SVGEGT. The CDR3 sequence is 15 residues long. In DNA form, the CDR3 reads TGTGCCAGCAGTTACTCTGACAGGAGCGCCTACGAGCAGTACTTC. This translates into CASSYSDRSAYEQYF.

The rearrangement joins TRBV5-4 to TRBJ2-1; unclear D gene. V shed 0 bases and J shed 6 bases, with 13 bases lying between them. Germline CDR1 reads SGHNT; CDR2 reads YYREEE (reference sequence). There are 15 residues in the CDR3. The CDR3 nucleotides are TGTGCCAGCAGCTTGGAAGGCTGGAGCCTCAATGAGCAGTTCTTC. Amino acid sequence: CASSLEGWSLNEQFF.

The sample holds a few counts of this clonotype. The chain combines TRBV6-5 with TRBJ2-7, with 8 bases that match TRBD1. The CDR3 has 16 residues. Trimming removed 0 bases from V and 0 bases from J; junction bases left unmatched: 4. In germline, CDR1 is MNHEY, CDR2 SVGAGI. CDR3 coding DNA: TGTGCCAGCAGTTACTCCTCAGGGGGCGTCTCCTACGAGCAGTACTTC. Protein sequence: CASSYSSGGVSYEQYF.

This chain uses TRBV7-2 with TRBJ2-3, with 10 bases fitting TRBD2. The CDR3 is 17 residues long. Looked up from germline, CDR1 is SGHTA and CDR2 is FQGNSA. With 6 bases clipped from V and 6 bases from J, the junction kept 15 bases outside the gene matches. This chain's CDR3 is CASRQWPQREGVDTQYF. CDR3 DNA: TGTGCCAGCAGACAATGGCCCCAGCGGGAGGGTGTTGATACGCAGTATTTT.

This clonotype was counted ten times or more. The chain has TRBV6-1 and TRBJ1-1; the D is unclear. The germline V gene has CDR1 MNHNS and CDR2 SASEGT. V was trimmed by 5 bases and J by 0 bases, leaving 10 bases between them. The CDR3 is 14 residues long. The CDR3 loop reads CASSMGYMNTEAFF. The CDR3 nucleotides are TGTGCCAGCAGTATGGGGTATATGAACACTGAAGCTTTCTTT.

This clonotype was observed at least ten times. The chain links TRBV6-5 to TRBJ1-2, with D uncertain. V was clipped by 2 bases and J by 2 bases, with 21 bases between them. This CDR3 has 18 amino acids. The V gene's germline CDR1 is MNHEY and CDR2 SVGAGI. The CDR3 bases are TGTGCCAGCAGTTACGGATCCGGAACGTATCAAAGGAACTATGGCTACACCTTC. Amino acid sequence: CASSYGSGTYQRNYGYTF.

The sample holds many counts of this clonotype. The CDR3 here is CANSWAGTNEQFF. CDR3 sequence (DNA): TGTGCCAACTCGTGGGCTGGCACCAATGAGCAGTTCTTC. The genes are TRBV28 and TRBJ2-1; D is uncertain. Deletions cut 10 bases from V and 6 bases from J, with 16 bases between. The CDR3 sequence is 13 residues long. CDR1 and CDR2 from the germline V gene are MDHEN and SYDVKM.

This clonotype was recorded many times. V gene TRBV6-4 combines with J gene TRBJ2-1, with unresolved D. The V and J ends lost 6 bases and 0 bases respectively, with 12 bases between them. CDR1 is MRHNA and CDR2 is SNTAGT in the germline V gene. The length of the CDR3 is 15 residues. The CDR3 nucleotides read TGTGCCAGCAGCCCCGCCCCGAGCTCCTACAATGAGCAGTTCTTC. Amino acids: CASSPAPSSYNEQFF.

This clonotype was recorded many times. V gene TRBV4-3 combines with J gene TRBJ1-2; D gene uncertain. The CDR3 loop spans 14 amino acids. Germline assignment: CDR1 LGHNA and CDR2 YSLEER. The ends were cut back, 0 bases at V and 10 bases at J, with 15 bases in the middle. This chain's CDR3 is CASSQDLPQELYTF. The CDR3 nucleotides read TGCGCCAGCAGCCAAGATCTCCCCCAGGAACTCTACACCTTC.

This clonotype was counted at least ten times. V usage is TRBV7-9 and J usage is TRBJ2-1; a weak D match, TRBD2 (5 bases). CDR3 size: 16 residues. Trimming took 4 bases from V and 0 from J, leaving 13 bases between them. The germline CDR1 and CDR2 sequences are SEHNR and FQNEAQ (reference sequence). CDR3 DNA sequence: TGTGCCAGCAGCTCGACTAAATGGAGCTCCTACAATGAGCAGTTCTTC. This gives the protein CASSSTKWSSYNEQFF.

This clonotype has a count of ten or more. V usage is TRBV7-9 and J usage is TRBJ1-1, with D perhaps TRBD1 (5 bases). The length of the CDR3 is 14 residues. Trimming left V 5 bases short and J 1 base short, with 11 bases between. Germline lookup yields CDR1 SEHNR and CDR2 FQNEAQ (reference sequence). The CDR3 bases are TGTGCCAGCAGCCAAACTCAGGGGAACACTGAAGCTTTCTTT. This gives the protein CASSQTQGNTEAFF.

The CDR3 here is CSARSALDEQYF. DNA for the CDR3: TGCAGTGCTAGATCCGCCCTGGACGAGCAGTACTTC. The chain is built from TRBV20-1 and TRBJ2-7; D remains unclear. The V and J ends lost 2 bases and 5 bases respectively, with 10 bases between them. This CDR3 spans 12 amino acids. In germline, CDR1 is DFQATT, CDR2 SNEGSKA (reference sequence).

In its sample, this clonotype was seen many times. V gene TRBV9 combines with J gene TRBJ2-7, with D possibly being TRBD1 or TRBD2 (5 bases each). Trimming removed 0 bases at V and 2 bases at J, with 12 bases between. Germline CDR1 reads SGDLS; CDR2 reads YYNGEE. This CDR3 is 15 amino acids long. The CDR3 nucleotides are TGTGCCAGCAGCGTAGCGACAGCGGCGACCTACGAGCAGTACTTC. Its translation is CASSVATAATYEQYF. Looking up the rest from reference TRBV9 and TRBJ2-7 gives the full variable domain: DSGVTQTPKHLITATGQRVTLRCSPRSGDLSVYWYQQSLDQGLQFLIQYYNGEERAKGNILERFSAQQFPDLHSELNLSSLELGDSALYFCASSVATAATYEQYFGPGTRLTVT.